The clone carrying this T cell receptor (beta chain) came up once. Its specificity is unknown. This specimen comes from a study of blood T cells in healthy people across ages. General study points: Naive and antigen-experienced cells could not be conclusively compared, given unsorted PBMCs.

Germline V gene sequence: CDR1 MNHEY, CDR2 SVGAGI. The CDR3 is 15 amino acids. With 2 bases removed from V and 4 bases from J, the gap between germline ends came to 14 bases. Each donor gave 9.5 to 10 milliliters of peripheral blood. Using a J-beta primer mix together with a sample-barcoded 5' primer, a second PCR was run for roughly 7 to 12 cycles. All cDNA molecules were each tagged by a template-switch adaptor with 12 random nucleotides. Researchers report that each sample yielded at least 3 million CDR3-containing paired-end reads. TCRdb re-called the 5' RACE reads through MiXCR, storing one row per CDR3 protein. This sample carries hundreds of thousands of distinct CDR3 sequences, roughly 43% of them seen once, and the ten largest clones take approximately 31%.

The sample comprised blood. V is TRBV6-5 and J is TRBJ1-1, with TRBD1 as a possible D gene (6 bases). The sequence was collected from a man older than 75 in good health. The CDR3 DNA follows: TGTGCCAGCAGTTACGGCAGAAGGGGGGTCACTGAAGCTTTCTTT. This translates into CASSYGRRGVTEAFF.